Following are 16 T cell receptor beta chains from one sample sequenced in a study of blood T cell repertoires in COVID-19. Assay used: immunoSEQ multiplex PCR; TCRdb lists only in-frame clones, some missing. Of 180,000 or so clones in the sample, 80% to 90% are singletons; the top ten hold 15%. Sequences were obtained from PBMCs or T cells enriched from blood (not recorded which). These receptors were taken from a man aged 50 to 59 who had recovered from COVID-19.

This clone was recorded a few times. This chain uses TRBV19 with TRBJ1-5; a possible D gene is TRBD1 (5 bases). V shed 1 base and J shed 0 bases, with 13 bases lying between them. Germline CDR1 reads LNHDA; CDR2 reads SQIVND (reference sequence). The CDR3 has 17 residues. The CDR3 DNA reads TGTGCCAGTAGTATAGGTTCGGCAGGGAATAGCAATCAGCCCCAGCATTTT. Amino acid sequence: CASSIGSAGNSNQPQHF.

CDR3 coding DNA: TGCGCCAGCAGCTTTAGGACAGGGACGGCTAACTATGGCTACACCTTC. Its protein product is CASSFRTGTANYGYTF. This sequence joins TRBV5-1 and TRBJ1-2; 8 bases match TRBD1. The CDR3 totals 16 residues. The V gene's germline CDR1 is SGHRS and CDR2 YFSETQ. V was pared by 2 bases and J by 0 bases, with 6 bases of the junction left unmatched.

The chain recombines TRBV15 with TRBJ1-4; no clear D gene. The germline CDR1 and CDR2 sequences are LNHNV and YYDKDF (reference sequence). CDR3 length: 13 amino acids. Trimming removed 0 bases at V and 10 bases at J, with 9 bases between. CDR3 loop: CATSRDSNGKLFF. DNA of the CDR3: TGTGCCACCAGCAGAGATTCGAACGGAAAACTGTTTTTT. Full variable domain (rest looked up from reference TRBV15 and TRBJ1-4): DAMVIQNPRYQVTQFGKPVTLSCSQTLNHNVMYWYQQKSSQAPKLLFHYYDKDFNNEADTPDNFQSRRPNTSFCFLDIRSPGLGDTAMYLCATSRDSNGKLFFGSGTQLSVL.

This chain connects TRBV7-2 to TRBJ1-5; D is unclear. Trimming pared 5 bases from V and 4 bases from J, leaving 12 bases between. Germline CDR1 reads SGHTA; CDR2 reads FQGNSA. The CDR3 is 14 amino acids. The CDR3, as DNA: TGTGCCAGCAGCCCCGGAGGGTTTAATCAGCCCCAGCATTTT. It encodes CASSPGGFNQPQHF.

The chain combines TRBV29-1 with TRBJ2-5, with 7 bases lining up with TRBD1. Germline values: CDR1 SQVTM, CDR2 ANQGSEA. CDR3 length equals 14 residues. The V and J ends lost 4 bases and 5 bases, in that order; junction bases with no gene match: 10. CDR3 DNA: TGCAGCGTTGCCTTGTCAGGGGGTGTGGAGACCCAGTACTTC. This sequence encodes CSVALSGGVETQYF.

The chain has TRBV28 and TRBJ2-7, with D unresolved. Germline CDR1 is MDHEN and CDR2 is SYDVKM. The germline V and J ends were trimmed by 5 bases and 2 bases, with 4 bases remaining between them. The CDR3 contains 11 residues. The CDR3 coding sequence is TGTGCCAGCAGTGTAGCCTACGAGCAGTACTTC. It encodes CASSVAYEQYF.

In DNA form, the CDR3 reads TGTGCCAGCAGGGCTAGCGGGGGGGCATCCAATGAGCAGTTCTTC. Its translation: CASRASGGASNEQFF. The chain carries TRBV9 and TRBJ2-1, with TRBD2 identical over 12 bases. Germline V gene lookup returns CDR1 SGDLS and CDR2 YYNGEE. CDR3 length: 15 residues. J was trimmed by 6 bases and V by 5 bases; bases with no gene match: 6. The complete variable domain, with remaining parts taken from reference TRBV9 and TRBJ2-1, reads DSGVTQTPKHLITATGQRVTLRCSPRSGDLSVYWYQQSLDQGLQFLIQYYNGEERAKGNILERFSAQQFPDLHSELNLSSLELGDSALYFCASRASGGASNEQFFGPGTRLTVL.

The J gene is TRBJ1-2, the V gene TRBV28, with D uncertain. With 4 bases removed from V and 2 bases from J, the gap between germline ends came to 23 bases. This CDR3 has 18 residues. CDR1 and CDR2 (germline): MDHEN, SYDVKM. CDR3 sequence reads: CASSSISPGRQENYGYTF. The CDR3, as DNA: TGTGCCAGCAGTTCTATATCCCCGGGGAGGCAGGAGAACTATGGCTACACCTTC.

CDR3 sequence reads: CASSHGQHGNTIYF. CDR3 nucleotide sequence: TGTGCCAGCAGCCACGGACAGCATGGAAACACCATATATTTT. This sequence joins TRBV7-2 and TRBJ1-3, with D tentatively TRBD1 (6 bases). The CDR3 has 14 residues. The germline V gene encodes CDR1 SGHTA and CDR2 FQGNSA. With 5 bases removed from V and 3 bases from J, the gap between germline ends came to 11 bases.

Here the CDR3 reads CASRGQGERSNYGYTF. The CDR3 DNA reads TGTGCCAGCAGGGGACAGGGGGAAAGGTCTAACTATGGCTACACCTTC. This sequence joins TRBV9 and TRBJ1-2, with 11 bases lining up with TRBD1. V lost 5 bases, J lost 0 bases, and 6 bases stayed unmatched. From germline, CDR1 is SGDLS and CDR2 YYNGEE. The CDR3 covers 16 residues.

The chain links TRBV30 to TRBJ2-7, with 10 positions matching TRBD1. Germline values: CDR1 GTSNPN, CDR2 SVGIG (reference sequence). V was clipped by 1 base and J by 3 bases; unmatched bases: 9. The CDR3 covers 16 residues. The CDR3 reads CAWSEEGQGVFYEQYF. The CDR3 DNA sequence: TGTGCCTGGAGTGAAGAAGGACAGGGGGTCTTCTACGAGCAGTACTTC.

The chain links TRBV21-1 to TRBJ1-1; no check of the table's D call, TRBD1, against the DNA was made. TRBV21-1 is noted as a pseudogene. The CDR3 runs to 17 residues. The CDR3 DNA reads TGTGCCAGCAGCTCTTACGGGACACGAAAACCTAACACTGAAGCTTTCTTT. The encoded protein is CASSSYGTRKPNTEAFF.

This sequence joins TRBV6-4 and TRBJ1-2, with 7 nucleotides matching TRBD1. This CDR3 is 14 amino acids long. With 6 bases clipped from V and 4 bases from J, the junction kept 8 bases outside the gene matches. Germline-derived CDR1 and CDR2 are MRHNA and SNTAGT. The DNA for the CDR3 is TGTGCCAGCAGAGATACAGGGGACGGCTATGGCTACACCTTC. This encodes CASRDTGDGYGYTF.

This clone was seen at least ten times. This chain uses TRBV18 with TRBJ2-7; no firm D call. This CDR3 is 15 amino acids long. CDR1 is KGHSH and CDR2 is LQKENI in the germline V gene. V was clipped by 2 bases and J by 6 bases, with 17 bases between them. The CDR3 bases are TGTGCCAGCTCACCAGAAATCGAACCGCTCGGCGAGCAGTACTTC. It yields the protein CASSPEIEPLGEQYF.

The rearrangement joins TRBV5-8 to TRBJ1-2; TRBD1 is a possible D gene (5 bases). The CDR3 totals 14 residues. Between the trimmed V and J ends, which lost 4 bases and 3 bases, there was a span of 13 bases. Germline V gene data show CDR1 as SGHTS and CDR2 as YDEGEE. The CDR3 sequence is CASSPTGTYYGYTF. Here the CDR3 DNA reads TGTGCCAGCAGCCCCACCGGGACTTACTATGGCTACACCTTC.

A few counts support this clone. This chain joins TRBV29-1 and TRBJ2-7, with D perhaps TRBD1 (6 bases). Trimming left V 6 bases short and J 2 bases short, with 14 bases between. Germline CDR1 reads SQVTM; CDR2 reads ANQGSEA. The CDR3 is 13 amino acids. This chain's CDR3 is CSVWDKGTYEQYF. As DNA, the CDR3 is TGCAGCGTATGGGACAAGGGGACCTACGAGCAGTACTTC.